This entry lists 24 T cell receptor beta chains sequenced from one sample in a study of siplizumab effects on memory and regulatory T cells. Only in-frame clones appear in the TCRdb table, and some are missing; sequencing was by immunoSEQ multiplex PCR. This sample has tens of thousands of clones, with less than 90% found just once. Sequencing was performed on memory CD4+ T cells sorted from blood. The receptors derive from a human donor in good health.

The CDR3 protein is CASSSLAGDYYNEQFF. Here the CDR3 DNA reads TGTGCCAGCAGTTCATTAGCGGGAGATTACTACAATGAGCAGTTCTTC. The genes are TRBV27 and TRBJ2-1; 9 bases are shared with TRBD2. Trimming at V came to 4 bases and at J to 3 bases, leaving 7 bases not matched to a gene. CDR1 is MNHEY and CDR2 is SMNVEV in the germline V gene (reference sequence). This CDR3 is built from 16 residues.

The chain uses TRBV9 and TRBJ2-5; D uncertain. Germline V gene lookup returns CDR1 SGDLS and CDR2 YYNGEE. Trimming removed 0 bases at V and 4 bases at J, with 10 bases between. The CDR3 consists of 14 residues. CDR3 residues: CASSVDLNTETQYF. The CDR3 DNA reads TGTGCCAGCAGCGTAGATCTGAACACAGAGACCCAGTACTTC.

The CDR3 loop is CASRWTGRNYGYTF. As DNA, the CDR3 is TGTGCCAGCAGGTGGACAGGCCGAAACTATGGCTACACCTTC. This rearrangement joins TRBV5-4 to TRBJ1-2, with TRBD1 matching over 7 bases. Germline CDR1 is SGHNT and CDR2 is YYREEE (reference sequence). V was pared by 5 bases and J by 2 bases, with 6 bases of the junction left unmatched. The CDR3 extends over 14 amino acids.

This CDR3 reads CASSHTTGENYGYTF. CDR3 nucleotides: TGCGCCAGCAGCCATACGACAGGGGAGAACTATGGCTACACCTTC. The chain joins TRBV4-1 to TRBJ1-2, with 8 bases fitting TRBD1. CDR1 MGHRA and CDR2 YSYEKL come from the germline V gene. The V gene end was trimmed by 3 bases and the J gene end by 2 bases; junction bases not matched to a gene: 5. This CDR3 has 15 residues.

This rearrangement joins TRBV20-1 to TRBJ1-1; D unresolved. V lost 7 bases and J 5 bases, leaving 8 bases between the germline ends. The CDR3 runs to 10 residues. Germline V gene lookup returns CDR1 DFQATT and CDR2 SNEGSKA (reference sequence). The CDR3 region has the DNA TGCAGTGTCCGAGGAACTGAAGCTTTCTTT. Its protein is CSVRGTEAFF.

This chain connects TRBV6-5 to TRBJ1-6; D not resolved. Germline CDR1 is MNHEY and CDR2 is SVGAGI. V lost 5 bases to trimming and J lost 9 bases, with 5 bases between them. This CDR3 contains 11 residues. The CDR3 bases are TGTGCCAGCAGTATACTTTCACCCCTCCACTTT. Translating it yields CASSILSPLHF.

The sample holds one count of this clone. This chain uses TRBV5-5 with TRBJ1-3; TRBD1 matches at 7 bases. CDR1 is SGHKS, CDR2 YYEKEE, per germline (reference sequence). V trimming: 1 base; J trimming: 3 bases; junction bases outside the gene matches: 4. This CDR3 is 15 amino acids long. As DNA, the CDR3 is TGTGCCAGCAGCTTGCCAGGGGGAAGTGGAAACACCATATATTTT. Its protein is CASSLPGGSGNTIYF.

The chain employs TRBV7-2 and TRBJ2-5; D remains ambiguous. Per the germline V gene, CDR1 is SGHTA and CDR2 is FQGNSA. V was shortened by 5 bases and J by 1 base, with 8 bases between the two germline ends. The CDR3 loop spans 13 amino acids. The CDR3 loop reads CASSPSTQETQYF. The CDR3 DNA follows: TGTGCCAGCAGCCCCTCTACCCAAGAGACCCAGTACTTC.

This chain uses TRBV6-6 with TRBJ2-7, with 7 bases that match TRBD1. Germline V gene lookup returns CDR1 MNHNY and CDR2 SVGAGI (reference sequence). After removal of 8 bases from V and 4 bases from J, the junction contained 5 bases not matched to a gene. This CDR3 has 12 amino acids. The CDR3 reads CASGQQGYEQYF. Written as DNA, the CDR3 is TGTGCCAGCGGGCAACAGGGGTACGAGCAGTACTTC.

The chain carries TRBV9 and TRBJ2-1, with D tentatively TRBD2 (5 bases). The germline CDR1 and CDR2 sequences are SGDLS and YYNGEE. V shed 0 bases and J shed 3 bases, with 19 bases lying between them. The CDR3 totals 18 residues. CDR3: CASSVGGSATLNYNEQFF. CDR3 bases: TGTGCCAGCAGCGTAGGAGGTAGCGCCACACTGAACTACAATGAGCAGTTCTTC. The whole variable domain, filled in from reference TRBV9 and TRBJ2-1, reads DSGVTQTPKHLITATGQRVTLRCSPRSGDLSVYWYQQSLDQGLQFLIQYYNGEERAKGNILERFSAQQFPDLHSELNLSSLELGDSALYFCASSVGGSATLNYNEQFFGPGTRLTVL.

The V and J genes are TRBV19 and TRBJ1-2, with D uncertain. V was pared by 2 bases and J by 7 bases, with 17 bases between. The CDR3 has 15 residues. Per the germline V gene, CDR1 is LNHDA and CDR2 is SQIVND (reference sequence). CDR3 sequence reads: CASSIPPTSLVGYTF. CDR3 DNA sequence: TGTGCCAGTAGTATACCCCCGACGTCCCTGGTTGGCTACACCTTC.

In nucleotides, the CDR3 is TGTGCCAGCAGCTTAGATCGCCGGGGTAGGAGAAACACCATATATTTT. This codes for CASSLDRRGRRNTIYF. J is TRBJ1-3 and V is TRBV11-2; D is unclear. This CDR3 region has 16 residues. V gave up 0 bases and J gave up 5 bases, with 14 bases separating them. Germline assignment: CDR1 SGHAT and CDR2 FQNNGV.

The rearrangement joins TRBV28 to TRBJ1-5; TRBD1 might be the D (6 bases). The germline CDR1 and CDR2 sequences are MDHEN and SYDVKM. Trimming cost V 4 bases and J 8 bases, with 12 bases left between them. The CDR3 extends over 13 amino acids. CDR3 loop: CASSYYRGEPQHF. The CDR3 DNA follows: TGTGCCAGCAGTTATTATAGGGGGGAGCCCCAGCATTTT.

The chain employs TRBV4-2 and TRBJ1-4, with 8 bases fitting TRBD1. The CDR3 has 18 amino acids. Losses at the gene ends were 1 base for V and 3 bases for J; bases not matched to a gene: 10. CDR1 is LGHNA and CDR2 is YNFKEQ in the germline V gene. The CDR3 sequence: CASSQARQGQTANEKLFF. The CDR3 nucleotides read TGTGCCAGCAGCCAAGCCCGACAGGGGCAAACAGCTAATGAAAAACTGTTTTTT.

V gene TRBV2 combines with J gene TRBJ1-5; D is uncertain. V was shortened by 4 bases and J by 4 bases, with 11 bases between the two germline ends. Germline-derived CDR1 and CDR2 are SNHLY and FYNNEI. The CDR3 loop spans 14 amino acids. This chain's CDR3 is CASSAISPNQPQHF. The CDR3, as DNA: TGTGCCAGCAGTGCCATCAGTCCTAATCAGCCCCAGCATTTT.

The V and J genes are TRBV2 and TRBJ2-3, with D possibly TRBD1 on 6 matching bases. The V and J ends lost 6 bases and 2 bases respectively, with 12 bases between them. The CDR3 is made up of 14 amino acids. Germline V CDR1 and CDR2: SNHLY, FYNNEI. The CDR3 loop is CASRRDIFTDTQYF. The CDR3 DNA reads as TGTGCCAGCAGGAGGGACATTTTCACAGATACGCAGTATTTT.

V gene TRBV27 combines with J gene TRBJ2-1; D may correspond to TRBD1 or TRBD2 (5 bases each). This CDR3 has 22 residues. Trimming took 7 bases from V and 2 from J, leaving 36 bases between them. Germline V CDR1 and CDR2: MNHEY, SMNVEV (reference sequence). CDR3 nucleotide sequence: TGTGCCAGCACCCCAATTTTCTTTCGGGACCGCAGGGCCGACAGTCCCTACAATGAGCAGTTCTTC. It translates to CASTPIFFRDRRADSPYNEQFF.

This clone showed up just a few times. V gene TRBV4-1 combines with J gene TRBJ2-7; no clear D. The CDR3 spans 18 residues. Trimming removed 4 bases from V and 0 bases from J, with 22 bases in between. Germline CDR1 MGHRA, CDR2 YSYEKL. The DNA for the CDR3 is TGCGCCAGCAGCCCCTGGGGTAGTTCGAATAGAGACTCCTACGAGCAGTACTTC. Its translation: CASSPWGSSNRDSYEQYF.

This chain links TRBV11-3 with TRBJ2-5, with D tentatively TRBD1 or TRBD2 (6 bases each). This CDR3 contains 13 residues. Germline CDR1 is SGHNT and CDR2 is YENEEA. The V end lost 0 bases, the J end lost 7 bases, and 9 bases lay between the germline ends. CDR3 loop: CASSLDGGGTQYF. The CDR3 nucleotides are TGTGCCAGCAGCTTAGACGGGGGCGGGACCCAGTACTTC.

The V and J genes are TRBV5-5 and TRBJ1-4; D uncertain. The germline CDR1 and CDR2 sequences are SGHKS and YYEKEE (reference sequence). V was pared by 1 base and J by 5 bases, with 9 bases between. CDR3 length: 14 amino acids. The CDR3 region has the DNA TGTGCCAGCAGCTTGCAACCACTAAATGAAAAACTGTTTTTT. This translates into CASSLQPLNEKLFF.

This clone is medium-sized (0.01 to 0.1%) within its sample. This chain uses TRBV6-6 with TRBJ2-5; the match to TRBD1 covers 12 bases. CDR3 length: 16 residues. Losses at the gene ends were 5 bases for V and 5 bases for J; bases not matched to a gene: 9. The germline gives CDR1 MNHNY, CDR2 SVGAGI (reference sequence). CDR3 loop: CASSQQGQGARETQYF. The DNA for the CDR3 is TGTGCCAGCAGTCAGCAGGGACAGGGGGCTCGGGAGACCCAGTACTTC.

This sequence joins TRBV7-2 and TRBJ2-2; tentatively, D is TRBD2 (5 bases). Germline V lookup: CDR1 SGHTA, CDR2 FQGNSA. V dropped 1 base and J dropped 5 bases, with 17 bases sitting between them. CDR3 length: 17 residues. The CDR3 DNA reads as TGTGCCAGCAGCTTAGTATCGGGTAGACGGAGGACCGGGGAGCTGTTTTTT. This encodes CASSLVSGRRRTGELFF.

V is TRBV2 and J is TRBJ1-2, with unresolved D. Trimming shortened V by 11 bases and J by 4 bases, and 14 bases separated the two germline ends. The CDR3 is 12 residues long. Germline values: CDR1 SNHLY, CDR2 FYNNEI. Written as DNA, the CDR3 is TGTGCCTGGACCGGTGGTAGCTATGGCTACACCTTC. Protein: CAWTGGSYGYTF.

This chain connects TRBV5-5 to TRBJ2-7; tentative D call: TRBD1 (6 bases). The V end was cut by 4 bases, the J end by 5 bases, with 19 bases between. Germline CDR1 SGHKS, CDR2 YYEKEE (reference sequence). The CDR3 consists of 15 residues. CDR3 residues: CASSPRQAGVDEQYF. In DNA, the CDR3 is TGTGCCAGCAGCCCCAGACAGGCGGGCGTCGACGAGCAGTACTTC.